A single sample gave rise to the 23 T cell receptor beta chains below, sequenced in a study of T cell changes during pregnancy in multiple sclerosis. The protocol was immunoSEQ multiplex PCR, while the TCRdb copy is restricted to in-frame clones and leaves out a portion. The sample holds about 40,000 clones, 90% to 95% seen once. Sample: CD8+ T cells from peripheral blood mononuclear cells, taken before pregnancy. The receptors shown here come from a female donor with multiple sclerosis, enrolled in a pregnancy study.

This clone was recorded a few times. The chain recombines TRBV15 with TRBJ1-1, with a tentative D call TRBD1 (5 bases). Germline V gives CDR1 LNHNV, CDR2 YYDKDF (reference sequence). Trimming shortened V by 0 bases and J by 1 base, and 9 bases separated the two germline ends. The CDR3 length is 15 residues. CDR3 DNA sequence: TGTGCCACCAGCAGAGACAGGGAACGGAACACTGAAGCTTTCTTT. It codes for CATSRDRERNTEAFF.

Only one count was recorded for this clone. The gene calls are TRBV5-1 and TRBJ1-1; TRBD1 agrees at 8 bases. This CDR3 has 16 amino acids. The V gene's germline CDR1 is SGHRS and CDR2 YFSETQ. The junction had 10 bases not matched to a gene; V was cut back by 2 bases and J by 4 bases. The CDR3 is CASSLKGPGGPTEAFF. The CDR3 nucleotides are TGCGCCAGCAGCTTAAAAGGCCCAGGGGGCCCCACTGAAGCTTTCTTT.

The rearrangement joins TRBV28 to TRBJ2-7; 11 bases map to TRBD2. V shed 8 bases and J 4 bases; nucleotides not matched to a gene: 7. This CDR3 is 14 amino acids long. Per the germline V gene, CDR1 is MDHEN and CDR2 is SYDVKM. CDR3 residues: CASSTSGREYEQYF. The CDR3 DNA reads as TGTGCCAGCTCCACTAGCGGGAGAGAGTACGAGCAGTACTTC.

This chain links TRBV27 with TRBJ2-7, with D maybe TRBD1 (6 bases). Trimming cost V 5 bases and J 2 bases, with 22 bases left between them. Germline CDR1 and CDR2: MNHEY and SMNVEV (reference sequence). The CDR3 loop spans 17 amino acids. CDR3 coding DNA: TGTGCCAGCAGTACCACCCCGACAGGATTTTTCCCCTACGAGCAGTACTTC. It yields the protein CASSTTPTGFFPYEQYF.

Only one count was recorded for this clone. The genes are TRBV7-9 and TRBJ2-7; TRBD1 aligns across 12 bases. CDR1 and CDR2 (germline): SEHNR, FQNEAQ (reference sequence). CDR3 length: 14 residues. Germline trimming cut 5 bases from V and 9 bases from J; bases unmatched to any gene: 8. CDR3 in DNA: TGTGCCAGCAGCCCCCGGGACAGGGGGCTGGGGCAGTACTTC. It codes for CASSPRDRGLGQYF. The full variable domain, in which reference TRBV7-9 and TRBJ2-7 provide the parts outside the CDR3, is DTGVSQNPRHKITKRGQNVTFRCDPISEHNRLYWYRQTLGQGPEFLTYFQNEAQLEKSRLLSDRFSAERPKGSFSTLEIQRTEQGDSAMYLCASSPRDRGLGQYFGPGTRLTVT.

The chain recombines TRBV28 with TRBJ1-4, with a possible D match to TRBD1 (6 bases). Germline CDR1 MDHEN, CDR2 SYDVKM. The CDR3 totals 15 residues. V was pared by 4 bases and J by 7 bases, with 16 bases between. CDR3 nucleotide sequence: TGTGCCAGCAGTTCCGCAGACAGGTTGAGTGAAAAACTGTTTTTT. Protein product: CASSSADRLSEKLFF.

The chain is built from TRBV7-9 and TRBJ2-2; D is unresolved. This CDR3 spans 11 amino acids. The V gene lost 8 bases and the J gene lost 7 bases, with 8 bases spanning the gap. Germline V gives CDR1 SEHNR, CDR2 FQNEAQ (reference sequence). The CDR3 coding sequence is TGTGCCAGCGGCCCGGGCGGGGAGCTGTTTTTT. Translation gives CASGPGGELFF.

The chain employs TRBV19 and TRBJ1-2, with D perhaps TRBD1 (6 bases). Trimming removed 9 bases from V and 3 bases from J, with 26 bases in between. The CDR3 extends over 17 amino acids. Germline V CDR1 and CDR2: LNHDA, SQIVND (reference sequence). DNA for the CDR3: TGTGCCAGCCTATTCCTGGCAGGGGATGGACGAGACTATGGCTACACCTTC. Encoded protein: CASLFLAGDGRDYGYTF.

The chain recombines TRBV19 with TRBJ2-7, with TRBD2 matching 12 bases. The CDR3 runs to 13 residues. With 8 bases clipped from V and 2 bases from J, the junction kept 1 base outside the gene matches. Germline-derived CDR1 and CDR2 are LNHDA and SQIVND (reference sequence). The CDR3, as DNA: TGTGCCAGTCGGACTAGCGGGACCTACGAGCAGTACTTC. Residues: CASRTSGTYEQYF.

The V gene is TRBV11-2, the J gene TRBJ1-2; D might be TRBD1 (5 bases). The germline V gene encodes CDR1 SGHAT and CDR2 FQNNGV. This CDR3 is 17 amino acids long. The V and J ends lost 6 bases and 0 bases respectively, with 20 bases between them. The CDR3: CASRKPDATAPNYGYTF. In nucleotides, the CDR3 is TGTGCCAGCAGGAAGCCGGACGCGACAGCCCCTAACTATGGCTACACCTTC.

The chain combines TRBV7-8 with TRBJ2-1, with 7 bases lining up with TRBD2. Germline V gives CDR1 SGHVS, CDR2 FQNEAQ. The CDR3 loop spans 16 amino acids. V lost 0 bases to trimming and J lost 4 bases; unmatched junction nucleotides: 6. The CDR3 bases are TGTGCCAGCAGCTTAGCGCTTACGGGGGGATACAATGAGCAGTTCTTC. Amino acids: CASSLALTGGYNEQFF.

The chain uses TRBV6-1 and TRBJ2-1; TRBD2 might be the D (6 bases). V was clipped by 10 bases and J by 4 bases, with 20 bases between them. The CDR3 extends over 15 amino acids. From germline, CDR1 is MNHNS and CDR2 SASEGT. The CDR3 DNA follows: TGTGCCACCAATCGGAGGAGGGAGGCATACAATGAGCAGTTCTTC. It is translated as CATNRRREAYNEQFF.

The chain carries TRBV7-9 and TRBJ2-2; tentatively, D is TRBD2 (6 bases). From germline, CDR1 is SEHNR and CDR2 FQNEAQ (reference sequence). V was shortened by 5 bases and J by 5 bases, with 12 bases between the two germline ends. CDR3 length equals 14 residues. CDR3 sequence reads: CASSASGRTGELFF. CDR3 nucleotide sequence: TGTGCCAGCAGCGCATCAGGGAGGACCGGGGAGCTGTTTTTT.

The V and J genes are TRBV7-9 and TRBJ2-7; 8 bases fit TRBD1. V gave up 5 bases and J gave up 2 bases; unmatched junction bases: 5. The germline V gene has CDR1 SEHNR and CDR2 FQNEAQ (reference sequence). The CDR3 has 14 residues. The chain's CDR3 is CASSQGTGPYEQYF. DNA for the CDR3: TGTGCCAGCAGCCAAGGGACAGGTCCCTACGAGCAGTACTTC.

This chain links TRBV9 with TRBJ1-1, with D uncertain. The CDR3 consists of 13 residues. Trimming left V 0 bases short and J 6 bases short, with 9 bases between. CDR1 is SGDLS and CDR2 is YYNGEE in the germline V gene. The CDR3 loop is CASSVGGSPEAFF. The CDR3 DNA reads as TGTGCCAGCAGCGTAGGAGGGTCCCCTGAAGCTTTCTTT. Drawing the rest from reference TRBV9 and TRBJ1-1, the complete variable domain is DSGVTQTPKHLITATGQRVTLRCSPRSGDLSVYWYQQSLDQGLQFLIQYYNGEERAKGNILERFSAQQFPDLHSELNLSSLELGDSALYFCASSVGGSPEAFFGQGTRLTVV.

V usage is TRBV6-4 and J usage is TRBJ2-3, with 11 bases aligning to TRBD2. The CDR3 consists of 15 residues. V lost 0 bases and J lost 4; bases outside the gene matches: 0. The germline V gene encodes CDR1 MRHNA and CDR2 SNTAGT. The CDR3 spells CASSDSLAGADTQYF. The DNA for the CDR3 is TGTGCCAGCAGTGACTCACTAGCGGGAGCAGATACGCAGTATTTT.

The rearrangement joins TRBV19 to TRBJ1-2; D perhaps matches TRBD1 (6 bases). The ends were cut back, 7 bases at V and 5 bases at J, with 11 bases in the middle. The germline V gene has CDR1 LNHDA and CDR2 SQIVND (reference sequence). The CDR3 length is 12 residues. CDR3 in amino acids: CASTPDSYGYTF. The CDR3, as DNA: TGTGCCAGTACCCCGGACAGTTATGGCTACACCTTC.

This clone was seen only once. The CDR3 DNA reads TGCGCCAGCAGCCAAACGGGACAGGAAAACACCATATATTTT. It encodes CASSQTGQENTIYF. J is TRBJ1-3 and V is TRBV4-1, with 8 bases lining up with TRBD1. V lost 2 bases and J lost 6; bases outside the gene matches: 3. Germline V CDR1 and CDR2: MGHRA, YSYEKL. The CDR3 runs to 14 residues.

This clone has only one observation. Written as DNA, the CDR3 is TGCAGCGTTGAGTGGACAGGGGAGGAACAGTTCTTC. Translation: CSVEWTGEEQFF. The chain joins TRBV29-1 to TRBJ2-1, with TRBD1 matching 9 bases. In germline, CDR1 is SQVTM, CDR2 ANQGSEA. Trimming took 3 bases from V and 13 from J; bases not matched to a gene: 7. The CDR3 loop spans 12 amino acids.

The chain has TRBV2 and TRBJ2-1; 10 bases fit TRBD2. The J segment lost 8 bases and the V segment lost 1 base, leaving 8 bases of the junction unmatched. Germline V gene sequence: CDR1 SNHLY, CDR2 FYNNEI. This CDR3 comprises 16 residues. DNA of the CDR3: TGTGCCAGCAGTGAAGTCGCTAGCGGGAGTAAATATGAGCAGTTCTTC. It yields the protein CASSEVASGSKYEQFF. Combining the CDR3 with reference TRBV2 and TRBJ2-1 gives the whole variable domain EPEVTQTPSHQVTQMGQEVILRCVPISNHLYFYWYRQILGQKVEFLVSFYNNEISEKSEIFDDQFSVERPDGSNFTLKIRSTKLEDSAMYFCASSEVASGSKYEQFFGPGTRLTVL.

The rearrangement joins TRBV27 to TRBJ2-7, with 11 bases fitting TRBD1. The CDR3 consists of 15 residues. V shed 8 bases and J 3 bases; nucleotides not matched to a gene: 9. Germline V lookup: CDR1 MNHEY, CDR2 SMNVEV (reference sequence). CDR3 in amino acids: CASRTGGGTFYEQYF. The CDR3 DNA sequence: TGTGCCAGCCGGACAGGGGGCGGCACATTCTACGAGCAGTACTTC.

This clone was recorded once. The rearrangement joins TRBV6-6 to TRBJ1-1; D is ambiguous. The CDR3 length is 13 residues. CDR1 MNHNY and CDR2 SVGAGI come from the germline V gene (reference sequence). Between the trimmed V and J ends, which lost 11 bases and 1 base, there was a span of 14 bases. For the CDR3, the DNA is TGTGCCGGAGGAGACTTCGGGAACACTGAAGCTTTCTTT. As protein: CAGGDFGNTEAFF.

Relative to its sample, this clone is medium-sized. This chain uses TRBV14 with TRBJ2-3; D is unclear. The CDR3 has 13 residues. The V end lost 0 bases, the J end lost 3 bases, and 4 bases lay between the germline ends. CDR1 and CDR2 (germline): SGHDN, FVKESK. This CDR3 reads CASSQDRTDTQYF. CDR3 bases: TGTGCCAGCAGCCAAGATAGAACAGATACGCAGTATTTT.